This TCR beta chain was sequenced for a study of T cell responses to AZD1222 COVID-19 vaccine. Study as a whole: Second-dose timings of about 4 or about 12 weeks were pooled.

In its sample, this clone was seen a few times. Its antigen is not identified. General study results and limits: Following two doses of AZD1222, Spike-specific TCR breadth and depth rose. Spike-wide vaccine-associated CD4 TCRs dominated at 160-218 and 743-854.

CDR3 length: 15 residues. Trimming cost V 0 bases and J 4 bases, with 12 bases left between them. Germline V gives CDR1 SGHTA, CDR2 FQGTGA. The protocol was immunoSEQ multiplex PCR, while the TCRdb copy is restricted to in-frame clones and leaves out a portion. The table records 90,000 to 150,000 clones, about 90% of them present only once. This receptor was identified in an adult in good health. This sequence joins TRBV7-3 and TRBJ1-1, with a possible D match to TRBD1 (6 bases). Sample: peripheral blood, taken on day 0 of AZD1222 vaccination. The CDR3: CASSLTTGGFTEAFF. The CDR3 coding sequence is TGTGCCAGCAGCTTAACGACGGGGGGCTTCACTGAAGCTTTCTTT. The full variable domain, completed using reference TRBV7-3 and TRBJ1-1, is GAGVSQTPSNKVTEKGKYVELRCDPISGHTALYWYRQSLGQGPEFLIYFQGTGAADDSGLPNDRFFAVRPEGSVSTLKIQRTERGDSAVYLCASSLTTGGFTEAFFGQGTRLTVV.